This is a list of T cell receptor beta chains from one sample in a study of regulatory T cells in long-lasting Graves disease. TCRdb used MiXCR to reprocess the multiplex PCR reads, holding one entry per CDR3 protein. The table lists hundreds of thousands of distinct CDR3 sequences, less than 15% of them singletons. These data also featured in a second study, about T cells in Graves' hyperthyroidism and ophthalmopathy.

The sample consisted of peripheral blood mononuclear cells (PBMCs), taken at new diagnosis, from a patient treated with antithyroid drugs. The receptors were sampled from a man aged 25 to 45 with Graves disease. CDR3s leave out the opening cysteine and the closing phenylalanine or tryptophan.

TRBV12-3/TRBV12-4 ASSLNKNYEQY
TRBV20-1 SAPPLLQETQY
TRBV5-1 ASSPWGGDEQY
TRBV12-3/TRBV12-4 ASSLAIGGSNEQF
TRBV10-3 AISAPSELAGGYEQY
TRBV5-1 ASSQRTYTQY
TRBV9 ASSTRDSRGETQY
TRBV6-9 ASSYPGTTKNSYEQY
TRBV12-3/TRBV12-4 ASKGTSGHNEQF
TRBV9 ASSVEGQNTEAF
TRBV30 AWSAVQGHEQY
TRBV7-8 ASRPGRQGELNYEQY
TRBV6-2/TRBV6-3 ASSYPQQPQH
TRBV12-3/TRBV12-4 ASSFGQGQPQH
TRBV3-1 ASSQDLATHNEQF
TRBV12-5 ASGLQLAGGGDTQY
TRBV27 ASSIRPQVRGYNEQF
TRBV20-1 SATSGSGSYNEQF
TRBV29-1 SVCFGAGDEQY
TRBV2 ASSEFAGLTSARYEQY
TRBV12-3/TRBV12-4 ASSHPGELF
TRBV29-1 SVVGGVTEAF
TRBV6-5 ASSFTGFPDYGYT
TRBV6-5 ASSYRMMNTGELF
TRBV9 ASSDGTGVNTEAF
TRBV11-3 ASTEGATGELF
TRBV2 ASRGQGRSTEAF
TRBV20-1 SARGNPPSGSSYNEQF
TRBV5-1 ASSWDTEVLGYT
TRBV9 ASSPRTSGINEQY
TRBV3-1 ASSQDMEGLGGYT
TRBV3-1 ASSQQGPPQDTQY
TRBV20-1 SAPPQGYSGGYT
TRBV19 ASTGADQPQH
TRBV24-1 ATSVGPDRALKDEQF
TRBV3-1 ASSQEGLTGT
TRBV19 ARSPPGGAYNEQF
TRBV10-1 ASSLVGYGETQY
TRBV6-1 ASSEVLGDLGEKLF
TRBV5-5 ASSSGTGGAGRYEQY
TRBV7-9 AVHVKGDFGAYGTYEQY